Below are 16 T cell receptor beta chains sequenced from a single sample in a study of cytomegalovirus exposure and HLA in healthy donors. Primers included in the PCR were 60 Vbeta and 13 Jbeta primers. The data were produced by immunoSEQ multiplex PCR, yet TCRdb's version contains in-frame clones alone and is incomplete. The data show fewer than 120,000 clones, 65% to 80% seen once. Sequenced sample: PBMCs. Source of these receptors: a woman aged 60-70 years in good health and CMV-seropositive.

The chain joins TRBV5-1 to TRBJ2-2; D ambiguous. Germline assignment: CDR1 SGHRS and CDR2 YFSETQ. This CDR3 has 18 residues. Trimming pared 0 bases from V and 4 bases from J, leaving 19 bases between. DNA of the CDR3: TGCGCCAGCAGCTTGGTTATCCGCAACGATTACACCACCGGGGAGCTGTTTTTT. Its translation is CASSLVIRNDYTTGELFF.

The chain links TRBV10-3 to TRBJ2-7; 7 bases agree with TRBD2. In germline, CDR1 is ENHRY, CDR2 SYGVKD. The CDR3 is 14 residues long. The junction had 7 bases not matched to a gene; V was cut back by 6 bases and J by 2 bases. The CDR3 is CAIREASGPYEQYF. The CDR3 region has the DNA TGTGCCATCAGAGAGGCTAGCGGCCCCTACGAGCAGTACTTC.

This chain joins TRBV6-6 and TRBJ2-5; 8 bases fit TRBD2. The length of the CDR3 is 14 residues. V lost 5 bases to trimming and J lost 11 bases; unmatched junction nucleotides: 13. CDR1 MNHNY and CDR2 SVGAGI come from the germline V gene (reference sequence). The CDR3 sequence is CASSRSGSPWEQYF. Here the CDR3 DNA reads TGTGCCAGCAGTAGAAGCGGGAGTCCGTGGGAGCAGTACTTC.

This clone has just a few counts. The chain has TRBV9 and TRBJ1-5; D is undetermined. CDR3 size: 14 residues. Per the germline V gene, CDR1 is SGDLS and CDR2 is YYNGEE. V was shortened by 2 bases and J by 0 bases, with 6 bases between the two germline ends. The CDR3 reads CASSVGISNQPQHF. Written as DNA, the CDR3 is TGTGCCAGCAGCGTGGGCATTAGCAATCAGCCCCAGCATTTT.

The rearrangement joins TRBV12-5 to TRBJ2-1; unclear D gene. V lost 4 bases and J 6 bases, leaving 4 bases between the germline ends. Germline assignment: CDR1 LGHNT and CDR2 FRNRAP. The CDR3 covers 11 residues. The CDR3 bases are TGTGCTAGTGGTTCCGGCAATGAGCAGTTCTTC. Protein sequence: CASGSGNEQFF.

V gene TRBV9 combines with J gene TRBJ2-1; 8 positions match TRBD2. This CDR3 has 16 amino acids. Germline CDR1 is SGDLS and CDR2 is YYNGEE. V lost 0 bases to trimming and J lost 3 bases; unmatched junction nucleotides: 5. CDR3 coding DNA: TGTGCCAGCAGCGTAGGGCGCGGGAGGAACTACAATGAGCAGTTCTTC. This translates into CASSVGRGRNYNEQFF.

The chain combines TRBV7-2 with TRBJ1-2; D unclear. V was pared by 3 bases and J by 2 bases, with 10 bases between. The CDR3 has 14 amino acids. Germline V gene sequence: CDR1 SGHTA, CDR2 FQGNSA. CDR3 DNA: TGTGCCAGCAGCTTTTTTGAGAAGAACTATGGCTACACCTTC. Protein: CASSFFEKNYGYTF. Together with reference TRBV7-2 and TRBJ1-2, the CDR3 gives the full variable domain: GAGVSQSPSNKVTEKGKDVELRCDPISGHTALYWYRQSLGQGLEFLIYFQGNSAPDKSGLPSDRFSAERTGGSVSTLTIQRTQQEDSAVYLCASSFFEKNYGYTFGSGTRLTVV.

The chain has TRBV7-3 and TRBJ2-1; D is possibly TRBD2 (5 bases). Per the germline V gene, CDR1 is SGHTA and CDR2 is FQGTGA. Trimming left V 3 bases short and J 4 bases short, with 10 bases between. The CDR3 contains 14 residues. The CDR3 loop reads CASSLVASYNEQFF. CDR3 DNA: TGTGCCAGCAGCTTGGTAGCGTCTTACAATGAGCAGTTCTTC.

Only a few counts were recorded for this clone. The chain combines TRBV5-1 with TRBJ1-3, with a weak D call TRBD1 (6 bases). Germline V CDR1 and CDR2: SGHRS, YFSETQ. V shed 0 bases and J shed 4 bases, with 17 bases lying between them. The CDR3 is made up of 17 amino acids. The CDR3 region has the DNA TGCGCCAGCAGCTTGGTACCAGACAGGCTGGGGGGAAACACCATATATTTT. This sequence encodes CASSLVPDRLGGNTIYF.

There are a few counts of this clone. This sequence joins TRBV5-1 and TRBJ2-3; a weak D match, TRBD1 (6 bases). V was trimmed by 7 bases and J by 1 base, leaving 16 bases between them. CDR1 and CDR2 (germline): SGHRS, YFSETQ. CDR3 size: 15 residues. In nucleotides, the CDR3 is TGCGCCAGCGGCCACAGGGTTTTTGGCACAGATACGCAGTATTTT. Encoded protein: CASGHRVFGTDTQYF.

The chain has TRBV19 and TRBJ2-6, with TRBD2 identical over 8 bases. Germline loops: CDR1 LNHDA, CDR2 SQIVND (reference sequence). The V segment lost 6 bases and the J segment 0 bases; nucleotides outside the gene matches: 16. The length of the CDR3 is 20 residues. As DNA, the CDR3 is TGTGCCAGTAGCCCTCATCCTAGCGGGCCTATGAACTCTGGGGCCAACGTCCTGACTTTC. This codes for CASSPHPSGPMNSGANVLTF.

The chain couples TRBV7-2 to TRBJ2-7, with 10 positions matching TRBD1. Unmatched junction bases numbered 7, after V lost 4 bases and J lost 4 bases. CDR1 and CDR2 (germline): SGHTA, FQGNSA. The CDR3 totals 15 residues. The CDR3 protein is CASSSPDRGQYEQYF. The CDR3 DNA sequence: TGTGCCAGCAGCTCCCCCGACAGGGGGCAGTACGAGCAGTACTTC.

The chain carries TRBV5-3 and TRBJ2-7, with 7 bases identical to TRBD2. TRBV5-3 belongs to the ORF category, with a function that is uncertain. V lost 4 bases and J lost 3; bases outside the gene matches: 7. CDR3 size: 14 residues. The CDR3 here is CARSLSGEGYEQYF. The DNA for the CDR3 is TGTGCCAGAAGCCTGAGCGGGGAGGGCTACGAGCAGTACTTC.

The chain couples TRBV4-2 to TRBJ2-7; D may be TRBD1 (6 bases). Germline CDR1 and CDR2: LGHNA and YNFKEQ. Trimming removed 5 bases from V and 0 bases from J, with 14 bases in between. CDR3 size: 15 residues. CDR3 residues: CASSIRQESSYEQYF. In DNA, the CDR3 is TGTGCCAGCAGCATAAGACAGGAGAGCTCCTACGAGCAGTACTTC.

The chain carries TRBV28 and TRBJ2-4, with 7 nucleotides matching TRBD1. The CDR3 has 15 amino acids. Losses at the gene ends were 2 bases for V and 6 bases for J; bases not matched to a gene: 7. CDR1 and CDR2 from the germline V gene are MDHEN and SYDVKM. The CDR3 DNA sequence: TGTGCCAGCAGTTTAAGCGCAGGGGGTGTAAACATTCAGTACTTC. Amino acid sequence: CASSLSAGGVNIQYF.

The V gene is TRBV2, the J gene TRBJ2-1, with a weak D call TRBD1 (6 bases). The CDR3 sequence is 15 residues long. The germline V gene has CDR1 SNHLY and CDR2 FYNNEI. Deletions cut 3 bases from V and 8 bases from J, with 17 bases between. The CDR3 sequence is CASSDSRGYGDEQFF. DNA of the CDR3: TGTGCCAGCAGTGATTCCAGGGGTTACGGGGATGAGCAGTTCTTC.